These 14 T cell receptor beta chains originate from one sample sequenced in a study of shared clonotypes between healthy human individuals. TCRdb's copy holds only in-frame clones and misses some; the assay was immunoSEQ multiplex PCR. The table includes just over 2,000,000 clones, about 95% detected once. Naive CD8 cells lacked CD45RO, underwent positive selection for CCR7 and left out terminally differentiated effector memory CD45RA+ cells. The sequenced material came from naive CD8+ T cells sorted from blood. The receptors were gathered from a man younger than 35 in good health.

This rearrangement joins TRBV5-6 to TRBJ2-6; TRBD1 agrees at 7 bases. Per the germline V gene, CDR1 is SGHDT and CDR2 is YYEEEE. J lost 1 base, V lost 1 base, and 5 bases had no gene match. The CDR3 sequence is 17 residues long. DNA of the CDR3: TGTGCCAGCAGCTTGCTTAGCAGGGGGTCTGGGGCCAACGTCCTGACTTTC. It specifies CASSLLSRGSGANVLTF.

The chain recombines TRBV10-2 with TRBJ2-7, with 8 bases fitting TRBD2. This CDR3 region has 16 residues. Unmatched junction bases numbered 14, after V lost 6 bases and J lost 4 bases. Looked up from germline, CDR1 is WSHSY and CDR2 is SAAADI. The CDR3 reads CASRSQPGLEPYEQYF. The CDR3 region has the DNA TGCGCCAGCAGGTCTCAACCGGGACTAGAGCCTTACGAGCAGTACTTC.

Of note for this clone: Other DNA sequences in the same sample also yield this CDR3. DNA of the CDR3: TGTGCCAGCAGTTTGCAGGGCGTAGATACGCAGTATTTT. It is translated as CASSLQGVDTQYF. The J gene is TRBJ2-3, the V gene TRBV7-9, with D maybe TRBD1 (5 bases). Germline assignment: CDR1 SEHNR and CDR2 FQNEAQ (reference sequence). V lost 6 bases and J lost 5, with 12 bases in between. There are 13 residues in the CDR3.

The chain uses TRBV9 and TRBJ2-3; D may match TRBD1 or TRBD2 (5 bases each). This CDR3 has 14 amino acids. V lost 6 bases and J lost 1, with 12 bases in between. The germline V gene encodes CDR1 SGDLS and CDR2 YYNGEE. The CDR3 region has the DNA TGTGCCAGCACTCCCGGGGCCCGCACAGATACGCAGTATTTT. This translates into CASTPGARTDTQYF.

The chain employs TRBV28 and TRBJ1-1, with D unclear. The CDR3 is 16 amino acids. V lost 6 bases and J lost 1, with 18 bases in between. Germline V gene sequence: CDR1 MDHEN, CDR2 SYDVKM. The CDR3 sequence is CASSHILFGQNTEAFF. The CDR3, as DNA: TGTGCCAGCAGCCACATTCTTTTCGGGCAGAACACTGAAGCTTTCTTT.

The gene calls are TRBV13 and TRBJ1-5; possibly TRBD1 for D (5 bases). The CDR3 has 13 residues. The V and J ends lost 2 bases and 4 bases respectively, with 6 bases between them. Germline values: CDR1 PRHDT, CDR2 FYEKMQ (reference sequence). CDR3 bases: TGTGCCAGCAGCTTAAAGGGGAATCAGCCCCAGCATTTT. Translated: CASSLKGNQPQHF.

This chain links TRBV10-2 with TRBJ2-3; 8 bases align to TRBD1. The germline CDR1 and CDR2 sequences are WSHSY and SAAADI. The CDR3 totals 12 residues. Trimming cost V 3 bases and J 9 bases; bases outside gene matches: 2. The CDR3 nucleotides read TGCGCCAGCAGTGACTGGACAGGGACGCAGTATTTT. Translation gives CASSDWTGTQYF.

The genes are TRBV18 and TRBJ1-2, with 10 bases matching TRBD1. Losses at the gene ends were 3 bases for V and 8 bases for J; bases not matched to a gene: 15. The germline V gene has CDR1 KGHSH and CDR2 LQKENI. The CDR3 is 17 amino acids. This CDR3 is CASSPYSRTGGPSGYTF. The CDR3 DNA follows: TGTGCCAGCTCACCTTACTCCCGGACAGGGGGTCCCTCCGGCTACACCTTC.

The chain employs TRBV5-6 and TRBJ1-6; D is perhaps TRBD1 (6 bases). Germline V CDR1 and CDR2: SGHDT, YYEEEE. Trimming stripped 5 bases from V and 4 bases from J, with 10 bases between. This CDR3 is built from 14 residues. The CDR3 here is CASRGGGYNSPLHF. CDR3 sequence (DNA): TGTGCCAGCAGGGGAGGGGGGTATAATTCACCCCTCCACTTT.

The table lists this clone with a few counts. The chain links TRBV19 to TRBJ2-7; 7 nucleotides agree with TRBD2. CDR3 size: 15 residues. J lost 3 bases, V lost 3 bases, and 8 bases had no gene match. Germline values: CDR1 LNHDA, CDR2 SQIVND (reference sequence). The CDR3 DNA reads as TGTGCCAGTAGTATCACCCTAGCGGCGCACTACGAGCAGTACTTC. It codes for CASSITLAAHYEQYF.

J is TRBJ2-1 and V is TRBV29-1; 7 bases are a match to TRBD2. CDR1 and CDR2 (germline): SQVTM, ANQGSEA. Unmatched junction bases numbered 18, after V lost 6 bases and J lost 4 bases. This CDR3 is 17 amino acids long. CDR3 sequence (DNA): TGCAGCGTCGTATCCCCCGTCATGCCGGGGGGATACAATGAGCAGTTCTTC. It is translated as CSVVSPVMPGGYNEQFF.

This clone was recorded only once. The rearrangement links TRBV27 to TRBJ2-3, with TRBD2 matching 8 bases. The trim removed 2 bases at V and 6 bases at J, leaving 4 bases unmatched. The CDR3 runs to 14 residues. Germline values: CDR1 MNHEY, CDR2 SMNVEV (reference sequence). CDR3 in amino acids: CASSLRGRPDTQYF. The CDR3 DNA is TGTGCCAGCAGTTTACGCGGGAGGCCTGATACGCAGTATTTT.

V and J are TRBV19 and TRBJ2-7; 8 bases map to TRBD1. CDR1 and CDR2 from the germline V gene are LNHDA and SQIVND (reference sequence). V lost 1 base, J lost 5 bases, and 13 bases stayed unmatched. The CDR3 runs 17 residues. The CDR3 protein is CASSIGWRAGTGHEQYF. Here the CDR3 DNA reads TGTGCCAGTAGTATAGGCTGGCGGGCCGGGACAGGCCACGAGCAGTACTTC. The whole variable domain, remainder taken from reference TRBV19 and TRBJ2-7, is DGGITQSPKYLFRKEGQNVTLSCEQNLNHDAMYWYRQDPGQGLRLIYYSQIVNDFQKGDIAEGYSVSREKKESFPLTVTSAQKNPTAFYLCASSIGWRAGTGHEQYFGPGTRLTVT.

The CDR3 sequence is CAISDGGYEQYF. In DNA, the CDR3 is TGTGCCATCAGTGACGGCGGATACGAGCAGTACTTC. The gene calls are TRBV10-3 and TRBJ2-7; no firm D call. With 3 bases removed from V and 4 bases from J, the gap between germline ends came to 7 bases. Per the germline V gene, CDR1 is ENHRY and CDR2 is SYGVKD. The CDR3 is 12 amino acids.